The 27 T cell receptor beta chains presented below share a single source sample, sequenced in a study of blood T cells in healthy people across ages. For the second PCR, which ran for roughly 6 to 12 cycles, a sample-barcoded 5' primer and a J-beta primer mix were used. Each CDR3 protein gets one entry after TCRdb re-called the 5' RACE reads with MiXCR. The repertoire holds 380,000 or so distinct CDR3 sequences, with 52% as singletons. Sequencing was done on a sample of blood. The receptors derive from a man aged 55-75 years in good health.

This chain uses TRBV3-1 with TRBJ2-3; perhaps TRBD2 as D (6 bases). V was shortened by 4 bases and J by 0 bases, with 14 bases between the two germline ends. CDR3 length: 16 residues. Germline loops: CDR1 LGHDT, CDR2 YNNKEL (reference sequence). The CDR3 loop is CASSPSGDPSTDTQYF. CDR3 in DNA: TGTGCCAGCAGCCCTTCGGGGGACCCTAGCACAGATACGCAGTATTTT.

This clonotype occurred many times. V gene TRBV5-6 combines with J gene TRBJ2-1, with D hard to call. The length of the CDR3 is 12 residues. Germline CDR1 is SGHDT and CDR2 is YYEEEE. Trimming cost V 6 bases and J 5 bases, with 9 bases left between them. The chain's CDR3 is CASTLTDNEQFF. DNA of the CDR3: TGTGCCAGCACACTTACTGACAATGAGCAGTTCTTC.

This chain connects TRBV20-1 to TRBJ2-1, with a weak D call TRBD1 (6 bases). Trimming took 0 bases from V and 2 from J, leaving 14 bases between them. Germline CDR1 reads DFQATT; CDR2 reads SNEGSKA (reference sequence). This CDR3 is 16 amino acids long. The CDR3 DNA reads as TGCAGTGCTAGAGACCTACAGGGAATCGCCTACAATGAGCAGTTCTTC. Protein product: CSARDLQGIAYNEQFF.

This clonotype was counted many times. The CDR3 region is CASSLKGGYEQYF. CDR3 sequence (DNA): TGTGCCAGCAGCTTAAAGGGCGGCTACGAGCAGTACTTC. The gene calls are TRBV7-3 and TRBJ2-7; no reliable D call. Looked up from germline, CDR1 is SGHTA and CDR2 is FQGTGA. This CDR3 comprises 13 residues. V shed 1 base and J shed 3 bases, with 7 bases lying between them.

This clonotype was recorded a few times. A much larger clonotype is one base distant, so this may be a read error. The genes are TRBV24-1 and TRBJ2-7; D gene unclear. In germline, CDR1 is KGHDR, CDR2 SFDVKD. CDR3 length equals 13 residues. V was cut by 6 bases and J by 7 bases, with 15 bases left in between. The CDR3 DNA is TGTGCCACCAGTCAAGCTGCCTTCAATGAGCAGTACTTC. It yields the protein CATSQAAFNEQYF.

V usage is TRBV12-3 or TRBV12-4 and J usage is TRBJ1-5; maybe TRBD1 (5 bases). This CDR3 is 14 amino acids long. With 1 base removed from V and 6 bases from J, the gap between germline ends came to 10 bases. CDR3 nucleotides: TGTGCCAGCAGTTTAGGGGGGGTTGTTCAGCCCCAGCATTTT. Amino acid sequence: CASSLGGVVQPQHF.

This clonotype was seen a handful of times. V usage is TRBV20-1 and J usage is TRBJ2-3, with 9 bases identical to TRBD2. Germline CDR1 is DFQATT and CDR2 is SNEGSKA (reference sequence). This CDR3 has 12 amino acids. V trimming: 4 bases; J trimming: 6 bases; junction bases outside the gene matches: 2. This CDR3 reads CSAKAGGDTQYF. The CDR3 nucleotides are TGCAGTGCTAAGGCGGGAGGGGATACGCAGTATTTT.

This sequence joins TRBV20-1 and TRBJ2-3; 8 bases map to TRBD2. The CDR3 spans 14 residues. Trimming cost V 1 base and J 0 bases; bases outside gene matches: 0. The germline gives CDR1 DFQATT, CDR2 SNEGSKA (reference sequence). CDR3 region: CSARGLASTDTQYF. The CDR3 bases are TGCAGTGCTAGAGGACTAGCGAGCACAGATACGCAGTATTTT.

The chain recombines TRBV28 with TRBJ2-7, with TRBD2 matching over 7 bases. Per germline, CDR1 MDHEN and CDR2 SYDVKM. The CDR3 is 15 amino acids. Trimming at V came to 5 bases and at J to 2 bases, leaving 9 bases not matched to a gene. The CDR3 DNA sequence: TGTGCCAGCAGTCCCACGGGACTAAACACCTACGAGCAGTACTTC. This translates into CASSPTGLNTYEQYF.

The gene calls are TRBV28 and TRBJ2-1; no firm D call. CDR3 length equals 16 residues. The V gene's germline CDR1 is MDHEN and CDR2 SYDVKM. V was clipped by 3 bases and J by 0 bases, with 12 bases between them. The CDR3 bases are TGTGCCAGCAGTTTGTACAGCCCACCCTCCTACAATGAGCAGTTCTTC. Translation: CASSLYSPPSYNEQFF.

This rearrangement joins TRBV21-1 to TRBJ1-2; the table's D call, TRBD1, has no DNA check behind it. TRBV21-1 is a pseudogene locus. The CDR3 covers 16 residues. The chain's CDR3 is CASSKGGRGRPYGYTF. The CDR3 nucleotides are TGTGCCAGCAGCAAAGGAGGACGGGGGCGTCCCTATGGCTACACCTTC.

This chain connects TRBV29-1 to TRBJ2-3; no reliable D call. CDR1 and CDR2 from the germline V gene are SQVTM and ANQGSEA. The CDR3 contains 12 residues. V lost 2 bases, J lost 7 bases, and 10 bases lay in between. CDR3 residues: CSVESAPNTQYF. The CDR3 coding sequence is TGCAGCGTTGAATCGGCACCCAATACGCAGTATTTT.

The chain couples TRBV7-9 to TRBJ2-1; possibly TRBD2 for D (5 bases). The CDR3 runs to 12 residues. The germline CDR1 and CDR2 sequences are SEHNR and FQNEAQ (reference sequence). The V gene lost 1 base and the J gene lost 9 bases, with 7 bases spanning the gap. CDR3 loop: CASSLEAGEQFF. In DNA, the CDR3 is TGTGCCAGCAGCTTAGAGGCGGGTGAGCAGTTCTTC.

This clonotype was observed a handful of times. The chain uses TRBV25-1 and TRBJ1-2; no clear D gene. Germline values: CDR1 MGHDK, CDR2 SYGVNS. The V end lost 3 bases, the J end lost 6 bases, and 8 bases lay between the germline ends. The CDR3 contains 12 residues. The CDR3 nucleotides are TGTGCCAGCAGTGACAGCTGGGATGGCTACACCTTC. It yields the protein CASSDSWDGYTF.

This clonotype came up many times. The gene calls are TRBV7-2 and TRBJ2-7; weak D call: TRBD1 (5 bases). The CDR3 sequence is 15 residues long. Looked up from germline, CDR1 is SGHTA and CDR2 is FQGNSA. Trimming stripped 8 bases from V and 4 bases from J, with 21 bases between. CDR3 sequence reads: CASRKAWGSLYEQYF. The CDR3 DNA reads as TGTGCCAGCCGGAAGGCGTGGGGCTCTCTTTACGAGCAGTACTTC.

CDR3 in DNA: TGTGCCATCCATATGGCTACATATGGCTACACCTTC. This encodes CAIHMATYGYTF. The V and J genes are TRBV2 and TRBJ1-2; D remains ambiguous. CDR1 is SNHLY and CDR2 is FYNNEI in the germline V gene. This CDR3 is built from 12 residues. V gave up 10 bases and J gave up 5 bases, with 14 bases separating them. The full variable domain, rest sourced from reference TRBV2 and TRBJ1-2, is EPEVTQTPSHQVTQMGQEVILRCVPISNHLYFYWYRQILGQKVEFLVSFYNNEISEKSEIFDDQFSVERPDGSNFTLKIRSTKLEDSAMYFCAIHMATYGYTFGSGTRLTVV.

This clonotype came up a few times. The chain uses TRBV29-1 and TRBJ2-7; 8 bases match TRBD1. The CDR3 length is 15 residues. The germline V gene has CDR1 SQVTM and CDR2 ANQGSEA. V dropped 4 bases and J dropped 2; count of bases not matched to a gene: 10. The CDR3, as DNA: TGCAGCGTTGTGGGCTCGGACAGGGCTACCTACGAGCAGTACTTC. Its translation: CSVVGSDRATYEQYF.

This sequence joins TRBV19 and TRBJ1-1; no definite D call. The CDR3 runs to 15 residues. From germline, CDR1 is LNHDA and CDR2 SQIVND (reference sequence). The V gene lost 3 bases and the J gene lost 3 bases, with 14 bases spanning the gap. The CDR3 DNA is TGTGCCAGTAGTATTCCGGCGACCGGGGACACTGAAGCTTTCTTT. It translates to CASSIPATGDTEAFF. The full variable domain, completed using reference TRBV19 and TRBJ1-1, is DGGITQSPKYLFRKEGQNVTLSCEQNLNHDAMYWYRQDPGQGLRLIYYSQIVNDFQKGDIAEGYSVSREKKESFPLTVTSAQKNPTAFYLCASSIPATGDTEAFFGQGTRLTVV.

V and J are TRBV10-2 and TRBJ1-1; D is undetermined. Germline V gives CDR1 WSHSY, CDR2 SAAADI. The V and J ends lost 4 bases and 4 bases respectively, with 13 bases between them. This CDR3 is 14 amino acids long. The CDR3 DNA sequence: TGCGCCAGCAGTGGTTGGGGAAAGGGCACTGAAGCTTTCTTT. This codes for CASSGWGKGTEAFF.

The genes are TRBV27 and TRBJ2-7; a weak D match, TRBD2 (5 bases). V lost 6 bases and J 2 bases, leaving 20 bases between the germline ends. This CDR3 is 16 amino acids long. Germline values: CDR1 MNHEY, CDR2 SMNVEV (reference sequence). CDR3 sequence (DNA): TGTGCCAGCAGGGATAGCGCCTGGGAGCCAACCTACGAGCAGTACTTC. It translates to CASRDSAWEPTYEQYF.

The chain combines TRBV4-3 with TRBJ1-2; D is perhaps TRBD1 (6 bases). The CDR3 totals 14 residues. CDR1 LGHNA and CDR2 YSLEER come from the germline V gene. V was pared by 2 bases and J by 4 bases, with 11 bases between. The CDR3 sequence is CASSQQGSGYGYTF. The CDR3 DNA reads TGCGCCAGCAGCCAACAGGGGTCAGGCTATGGCTACACCTTC.

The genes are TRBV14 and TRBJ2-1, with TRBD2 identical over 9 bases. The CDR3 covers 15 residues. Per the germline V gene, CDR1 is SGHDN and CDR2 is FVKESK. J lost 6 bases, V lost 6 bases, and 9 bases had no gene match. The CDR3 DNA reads TGTGCCAGCAGTGTCTCAGCGGGAGGAAGCAATGAGCAGTTCTTC. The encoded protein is CASSVSAGGSNEQFF.

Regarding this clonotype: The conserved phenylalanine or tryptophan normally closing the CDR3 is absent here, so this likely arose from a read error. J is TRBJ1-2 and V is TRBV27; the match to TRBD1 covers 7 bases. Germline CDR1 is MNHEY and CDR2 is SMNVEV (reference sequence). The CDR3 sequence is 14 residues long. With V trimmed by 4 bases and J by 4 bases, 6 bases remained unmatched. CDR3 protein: CASSSAGQRYGYTY. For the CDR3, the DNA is TGTGCCAGCAGTTCCGCGGGACAGCGCTATGGCTACACCTAC.

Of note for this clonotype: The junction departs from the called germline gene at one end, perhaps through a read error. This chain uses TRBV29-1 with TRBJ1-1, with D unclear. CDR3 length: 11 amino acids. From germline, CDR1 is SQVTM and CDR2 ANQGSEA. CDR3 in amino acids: CSVVRNTEAFF. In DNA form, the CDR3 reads TGCAGTGTTGTGAGGAACACTGAAGCTTTCTTT.

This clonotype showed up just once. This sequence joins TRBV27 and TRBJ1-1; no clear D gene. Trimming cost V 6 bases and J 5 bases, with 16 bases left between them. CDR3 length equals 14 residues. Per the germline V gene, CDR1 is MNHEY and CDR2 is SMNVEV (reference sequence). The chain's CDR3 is CASSPDLAKTEAFF. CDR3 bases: TGTGCCAGCAGCCCCGATCTGGCTAAGACTGAAGCTTTCTTT.

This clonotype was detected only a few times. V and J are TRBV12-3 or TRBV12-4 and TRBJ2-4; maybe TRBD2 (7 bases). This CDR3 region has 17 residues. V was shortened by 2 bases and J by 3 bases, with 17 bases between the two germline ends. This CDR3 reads CASSLRGGAVRKNIQYF. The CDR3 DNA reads TGTGCCAGCAGTTTACGTGGGGGGGCCGTCCGCAAAAACATTCAGTACTTC.

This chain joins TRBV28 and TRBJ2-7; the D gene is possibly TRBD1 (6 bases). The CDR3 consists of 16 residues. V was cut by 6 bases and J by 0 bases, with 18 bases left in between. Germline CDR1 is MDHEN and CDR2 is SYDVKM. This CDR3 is CASSHFRDTDSYEQYF. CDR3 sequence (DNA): TGTGCCAGCAGCCACTTCCGGGACACAGACTCCTACGAGCAGTACTTC.